The clone carrying this T cell receptor (beta chain) has a count of ten or more. The sample is drawn from a study of blood T cell repertoires in COVID-19. This CDR3 region has 13 residues. Germline loops: CDR1 SGDLS, CDR2 YYNGEE. Trimming shortened V by 4 bases and J by 14 bases, and 18 bases separated the two germline ends. Sequenced by immunoSEQ multiplex PCR; TCRdb stores in-frame clones only, minus some. The sample yields some 270,000 clones, around nine tenths seen once. J is TRBJ1-4 and V is TRBV9; possibly TRBD1 for D (5 bases). Sequencing was done on a sample of peripheral blood. The source is a man aged 40-50 years with active or convalescent COVID-19. In nucleotides, the CDR3 is TGTGCCAGCAGCCCCCACGGGGGTAGCGGGCTGTTTTTT. It translates to CASSPHGGSGLFF.